Following are 18 T cell receptor gamma chains from one sample sequenced in a study of gamma delta lymphoproliferative disorders and STAT genes. TCRdb repeated clone calling on the multiplex PCR reads with CATT. Of under 5,000 gamma-chain clones listed, over 7% are singletons. PBMCs from patients and controls supplied the genomic DNA for sequencing. The sequencing input was blood. All receptors derive from a human donor in good health.

This clone was seen repeatedly, ten times or more. Other DNA variants within this sample encode the same CDR3. The chain links TRGV2 to TRGJ1 or TRGJ2. Since TCRdb gives no J gene, matching the DNA to germline was used here to assign it. V was clipped by 0 bases and J by 0 bases; unmatched bases: 5. The CDR3 length is 15 residues. Per the germline V gene, CDR1 is EGSNGY and CDR2 is YDSYNSKV. The CDR3 nucleotides are TGTGCCACCTGGGACGGGCTGTCGAATTATTATAAGAAACTCTTT. Amino acids: CATWDGLSNYYKKLF.

This clone ranks as medium-sized. The CDR3 bases are TGTGCCACCTGGGACGGGTTTACGTATTATAAGAAACTCTTT. Amino acid sequence: CATWDGFTYYKKLF. The chain uses TRGV3 and TRGJ1 or TRGJ2. Assignment of the J gene here rests on matching the DNA to germline, because TCRdb gives none. Germline V gene lookup returns CDR1 VTNTFY and CDR2 YDVSTARD (reference sequence). V lost 3 bases and J lost 4; bases outside the gene matches: 9. The CDR3 consists of 14 residues.

This clone is medium-sized (0.01 to 0.1%) in the sample. Because the CDR3's place on the DNA is in doubt, the DNA is left out and the CDR3 is given as listed by TCRdb. The V gene call reads TRGV11; no J gene was called. TRGV11 has ORF status, its function being uncertain. The CDR3 extends over 15 residues, inclusive of both ends. CDR3 in amino acids: CTTVPAGLGTGKKLF.

The table lists this clone with many counts. This chain uses TRGV9 with TRGJP. TCRdb carries no J gene annotation; the J gene was assigned here by matching the DNA with germline. J gave up 8 bases and V 2 bases, and 3 bases lay outside the gene matches. CDR3 size: 15 residues. Germline values: CDR1 GITISATS, CDR2 ISYDGTV (reference sequence). CDR3 sequence: CALWEDQLGKKIKVF. DNA of the CDR3: TGTGCCTTGTGGGAGGACCAGTTGGGCAAAAAAATCAAGGTATTT.

This clone rates as medium-sized (0.01 to 0.1%). This sequence joins TRGV10 and TRGJ1 or TRGJ2. TCRdb records no J gene; here it was assigned by comparing the DNA to germline. TRGV10 is sorted into the ORF group, with uncertain function. V lost 8 bases to trimming and J lost 4 bases; unmatched junction nucleotides: 15. The CDR3 spans 15 residues. CDR3 DNA: TGTGCTGCGTGGGATTATAAGGTAGGCTATTATAAGAAACTCTTT. Amino acid sequence: CAAWDYKVGYYKKLF.

In this sample, this clone is medium-sized. The genes are TRGV8 and TRGJ1 or TRGJ2. TCRdb lists no J gene, so it was determined here by aligning the DNA to germline. V gave up 1 base and J gave up 5 bases; unmatched junction bases: 5. The CDR3 covers 13 residues. Germline CDR1 reads VENAVY; CDR2 reads YDSYNSRV. The CDR3 loop reads CATWDSEHYKKLF. DNA for the CDR3: TGTGCCACCTGGGATAGCGAACATTATAAGAAACTCTTT.

Ten or more counts support this clone. This chain links TRGV4 with TRGJ1 or TRGJ2. Here the J gene came from matching the DNA to germline, since TCRdb omits it. Germline V gives CDR1 EGSTGY, CDR2 YDSYTSSV. V trimming: 0 bases; J trimming: 6 bases; junction bases outside the gene matches: 14. The CDR3 is 16 residues long. The CDR3 protein is CATWDGGDGGVYKKLF. The CDR3 bases are TGTGCCACCTGGGATGGGGGGGACGGGGGTGTTTATAAGAAACTCTTT.

This clone is medium-sized (0.01 to 0.1%) in the sample. The chain joins TRGV8 to TRGJP2. The J gene was not available in TCRdb and was assigned here by matching the DNA to germline segments. The ends lost 4 bases at V and 2 bases at J; junction bases unmatched: 7. CDR3 size: 15 residues. Germline V gene lookup returns CDR1 VENAVY and CDR2 YDSYNSRV. CDR3 residues: CATWDPSSSDWIKTF. For the CDR3, the DNA is TGTGCCACCTGGGACCCTAGCAGTAGTGATTGGATCAAGACGTTT.

In this sample, this clone is medium-sized. Because the CDR3's place on the DNA is in doubt, the DNA is left out and the CDR3 is given as listed by TCRdb. TRGV11 is the V gene, and the J gene was not called. TRGV11 is an open reading frame, and its role is uncertain. The CDR3 is 21 residues long, counting both termini. Here the CDR3 reads CTTVPAGLGTLGWSSDWIKTF.

By share of the sample, this clone is medium-sized. The chain carries TRGV2 and TRGJP2. The J gene is absent in TCRdb and was assigned here via DNA matching to germline. The trim removed 3 bases at V and 11 bases at J, leaving 12 bases unmatched. The CDR3 sequence is 14 residues long. Germline-derived CDR1 and CDR2 are EGSNGY and YDSYNSKV. The CDR3 nucleotides read TGTGCCACCTGGGACCTCGATCCTGGGTGGATCAAGACGTTT. It translates to CATWDLDPGWIKTF.

This clone qualifies as medium-sized. The chain joins TRGV8 to TRGJP1. The J gene, absent from TCRdb, was called here by matching the DNA to germline. CDR1 and CDR2 from the germline V gene are VENAVY and YDSYNSRV. This CDR3 contains 15 residues. The V gene end was trimmed by 2 bases and the J gene end by 0 bases; junction bases not matched to a gene: 3. CDR3 nucleotide sequence: TGTGCCACCTGGGATAACGATACCACTGGTTGGTTCAAGATATTT. It encodes CATWDNDTTGWFKIF.

By sample fraction, this clone is medium-sized (0.01 to 0.1%). The chain is built from TRGV2 and TRGJ1 or TRGJ2. Assignment of the J gene here rests on matching the DNA to germline, because TCRdb gives none. V lost 0 bases to trimming and J lost 11 bases; unmatched junction nucleotides: 1. This CDR3 is built from 10 residues. Looked up from germline, CDR1 is EGSNGY and CDR2 is YDSYNSKV. CDR3: CATWDGEKLF. In DNA, the CDR3 is TGTGCCACCTGGGACGGGGAGAAACTCTTT.

By sample share, this clone is medium-sized (0.01 to 0.1%). CDR3 coding DNA: TGTGCCACCTGGGACACCCCTAAGAAACTCTTT. As protein: CATWDTPKKLF. The chain has TRGV3 and TRGJ1 or TRGJ2. The J gene was missing in TCRdb and was found by matching the end of the DNA to germline. The V gene's germline CDR1 is VTNTFY and CDR2 YDVSTARD (reference sequence). The V segment lost 2 bases and the J segment 9 bases; nucleotides outside the gene matches: 4. CDR3 length: 11 amino acids.

In its sample, this clone is medium-sized. V usage is TRGV8 and J usage is TRGJ1 or TRGJ2. No J gene was available from TCRdb, and it was assigned here by a germline match of the DNA. CDR3 length equals 15 residues. Germline V lookup: CDR1 VENAVY, CDR2 YDSYNSRV. The V segment lost 5 bases and the J segment 0 bases; nucleotides outside the gene matches: 10. This CDR3 is CATWGPPQNYYKKLF. CDR3 DNA sequence: TGTGCCACCTGGGGCCCTCCTCAGAATTATTATAAGAAACTCTTT.

Many counts were recorded for this clone. The rearrangement links TRGV9 to TRGJ1 or TRGJ2. TCRdb lists no J gene, so it was determined here by aligning the DNA to germline. Germline CDR1 GITISATS, CDR2 ISYDGTV (reference sequence). The CDR3 is made up of 10 amino acids. The J segment lost 7 bases and the V segment lost 7 bases, leaving 4 bases of the junction unmatched. The CDR3 spells CALCEYKKLF. CDR3 DNA: TGTGCCTTGTGTGAATATAAGAAACTCTTT.

This clone was found many times. This likely traces to a read error, being one base from a far larger clone. It is unclear where the CDR3 begins or ends on the DNA, so no DNA is shown, and the CDR3 is as TCRdb lists it. Here the V gene is TRGV11, but the J gene went uncalled. TRGV11 is assigned to the ORF class and has an uncertain function. The CDR3 is 17 residues long, counting both termini. CDR3: CTTVPVRSSQGGFKKLF.

In its sample, this clone ranks as medium-sized. This chain joins TRGV3 and TRGJP1. Here the J gene came from matching the DNA to germline, since TCRdb omits it. J lost 4 bases, V lost 1 base, and 0 bases had no gene match. Germline CDR1 reads VTNTFY; CDR2 reads YDVSTARD (reference sequence). This CDR3 is 13 amino acids long. This chain's CDR3 is CATWDSTGWFKIF. CDR3 nucleotide sequence: TGTGCCACCTGGGACAGCACTGGTTGGTTCAAGATATTT.

This clone was detected many times. The chain has TRGV9 and TRGJ1 or TRGJ2. TCRdb carries no J gene annotation; the J gene was assigned here by matching the DNA with germline. The CDR3 has 13 amino acids. Germline CDR1 is GITISATS and CDR2 is ISYDGTV (reference sequence). Germline trimming cut 6 bases from V and 8 bases from J; bases unmatched to any gene: 13. For the CDR3, the DNA is TGTGCCTTGTGGACACCCCCAGCTGATAAGAAACTCTTT. Amino acids: CALWTPPADKKLF.